This T cell receptor (beta chain) was identified during a study of T cells in localized non-small cell lung cancer. Notes on this clone: Its specificity is not known.

General study points: Prolonged overall survival went with higher T cell density in the blood. Adjacent lung had a median approximately 50 of the 100 largest tumor clones.

Sequenced by immunoSEQ multiplex PCR; TCRdb stores in-frame clones only, minus some. The sample lists roughly 48,000 clones, 70% to 85% seen once, with 17% in the top ten. This CDR3 spans 14 amino acids. CDR1 MDHEN and CDR2 SYDVKM come from the germline V gene. V dropped 10 bases and J dropped 2 bases, with 17 bases sitting between them. Sequencing was performed on peripheral blood, taken before any cancer treatment. The TCR originated in a man aged 35 to 69 with stage I squamous cell lung carcinoma. This sequence joins TRBV28 and TRBJ1-1, with D unclear. CDR3: CAIGGWILNTEAFF. As DNA, the CDR3 is TGTGCCATTGGAGGATGGATCTTAAACACTGAAGCTTTCTTT.